This TCR beta chain was found in a study of PD-L1 blockade in urothelial cancer. Assay used: immunoSEQ multiplex PCR; TCRdb lists only in-frame clones, some missing. The repertoire holds tens of thousands of clones, with over 75% as singletons. Germline V lookup: CDR1 SGHAT, CDR2 FQDESV (reference sequence). The ends were cut back, 5 bases at V and 5 bases at J, with 18 bases in the middle. The CDR3 totals 15 residues. Time point denoted: pretreatment peripheral blood. The chain couples TRBV11-1 to TRBJ2-5; a weak D match, TRBD2 (5 bases). The sequencing used PBMCs, collected around atezolizumab (anti-PD-L1) treatment. The receptor's source is a man in his sixties with urothelial cancer. The CDR3 region has the DNA TGTGCCAGCAGCCCCCCCCGCGGAGGTGGGGAGACCCAGTACTTC. As protein: CASSPPRGGGETQYF.